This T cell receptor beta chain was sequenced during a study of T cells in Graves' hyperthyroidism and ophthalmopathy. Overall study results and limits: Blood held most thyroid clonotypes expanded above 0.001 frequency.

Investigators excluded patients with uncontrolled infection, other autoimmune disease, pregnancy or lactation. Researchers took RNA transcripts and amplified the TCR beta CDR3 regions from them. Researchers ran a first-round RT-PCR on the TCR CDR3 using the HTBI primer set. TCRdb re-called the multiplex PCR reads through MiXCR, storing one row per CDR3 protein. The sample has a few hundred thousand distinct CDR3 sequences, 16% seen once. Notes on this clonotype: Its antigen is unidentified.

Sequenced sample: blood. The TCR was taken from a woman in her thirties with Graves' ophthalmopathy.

This chain's CDR3 is CASNSRASSEYF. CDR3 coding DNA: TGTGCCAGCAACTCGCGGGCATCCTCCGAGTACTTC. The chain recombines TRBV7-9 with TRBJ2-5; D is perhaps TRBD2 (5 bases). Trimming left V 7 bases short and J 12 bases short, with 18 bases between. The germline gives CDR1 SEHNR, CDR2 FQNEAQ (reference sequence). The CDR3 is 12 amino acids.